The 30 T cell receptor beta chains given below trace back to one sample, sequenced in a study of T cell changes during pregnancy in multiple sclerosis. Generated by immunoSEQ multiplex PCR, the TCRdb table keeps only in-frame clones and is missing some. The sample has approximately 44,000 clones, 92% seen once. The starting material was CD4+ T cells from peripheral blood mononuclear cells, obtained in the third trimester of pregnancy. These receptors all come from a female donor with multiple sclerosis, enrolled in a pregnancy study.

The J gene is TRBJ1-2, the V gene TRBV7-9; perhaps TRBD1 as D (5 bases). CDR1 and CDR2 (germline): SEHNR, FQNEAQ (reference sequence). Trimming left V 5 bases short and J 2 bases short, with 12 bases between. The CDR3 totals 14 residues. CDR3 sequence: CASSVPGGNYGYTF. CDR3 in DNA: TGTGCCAGCAGCGTACCCGGGGGGAACTATGGCTACACCTTC.

This clone has only one observation. This rearrangement joins TRBV5-4 to TRBJ1-1; D gene uncertain. Germline V gene sequence: CDR1 SGHNT, CDR2 YYREEE (reference sequence). The CDR3 has 12 residues. Trimming cost V 0 bases and J 7 bases, with 7 bases left between them. CDR3: CASSLEVSEAFF. The DNA of the CDR3 is TGTGCCAGCAGCTTGGAAGTCAGTGAAGCTTTCTTT.

The V gene is TRBV6-4, the J gene TRBJ2-5, with 12 positions matching TRBD2. The ends lost 6 bases at V and 4 bases at J; junction bases unmatched: 6. This CDR3 has 15 amino acids. Germline assignment: CDR1 MRHNA and CDR2 SNTAGT. The DNA of the CDR3 is TGTGCCAGCAGCGCGACTAGCGGGAGTCGAGAGACCCAGTACTTC. This translates into CASSATSGSRETQYF.

A single count supports this clone. The chain recombines TRBV10-1 with TRBJ2-5; 12 bases map to TRBD2. CDR1 and CDR2 (germline): WNHNN, SYGVQD (reference sequence). J lost 4 bases, V lost 3 bases, and 6 bases had no gene match. This CDR3 comprises 16 residues. The CDR3 DNA reads TGCGCCAGCAGTGACCCTAGCGGGAGGGCCGGAGAGACCCAGTACTTC. Amino acids: CASSDPSGRAGETQYF.

This clone has just one count. The rearrangement links TRBV4-1 to TRBJ1-1, with a tentative D call TRBD1 (5 bases). V was pared by 2 bases and J by 7 bases, with 17 bases between. CDR1 and CDR2 (germline): MGHRA, YSYEKL. The CDR3 spans 15 residues. The CDR3 is CASSQNLGRVHEAFF. The CDR3 DNA is TGCGCCAGCAGCCAAAATCTGGGCAGGGTTCATGAAGCTTTCTTT.

This clone was recorded only once. The genes are TRBV2 and TRBJ2-3; perhaps TRBD2 as D (7 bases). The CDR3 is 16 amino acids. Trimming cost V 7 bases and J 5 bases, with 22 bases left between them. CDR1 is SNHLY and CDR2 is FYNNEI in the germline V gene. CDR3 residues: CASNLGGAGAVDTQYF. The CDR3 DNA follows: TGTGCCAGCAACCTAGGGGGGGCGGGAGCTGTAGATACGCAGTATTTT.

The chain links TRBV19 to TRBJ2-1; 9 nucleotides agree with TRBD2. The trim removed 5 bases at V and 4 bases at J, leaving 6 bases unmatched. Germline CDR1 is LNHDA and CDR2 is SQIVND (reference sequence). This CDR3 region has 15 residues. CDR3 in amino acids: CASSLREGRYNEQFF. In DNA, the CDR3 is TGTGCCAGTAGTCTGCGGGAGGGCCGGTACAATGAGCAGTTCTTC.

This sequence joins TRBV7-8 and TRBJ2-2, with 10 bases that match TRBD1. Unmatched junction bases numbered 5, after V lost 5 bases and J lost 2 bases. This CDR3 has 16 residues. Per germline, CDR1 SGHVS and CDR2 FQNEAQ. CDR3 in DNA: TGTGCCAGCAGCCCCCGGGACAGGGGAAACACCGGGGAGCTGTTTTTT. This encodes CASSPRDRGNTGELFF. Supplemented by reference TRBV7-8 and TRBJ2-2, the full variable domain reads GAGVSQSPRYKVAKRGQDVALRCDPISGHVSLFWYQQALGQGPEFLTYFQNEAQLDKSGLPSDRFFAERPEGSVSTLKIQRTQQEDSAVYLCASSPRDRGNTGELFFGEGSRLTVL.

The V and J genes are TRBV9 and TRBJ2-3, with TRBD2 matching over 12 bases. The CDR3 runs to 16 residues. Per the germline V gene, CDR1 is SGDLS and CDR2 is YYNGEE. The V segment lost 4 bases and the J segment 4 bases; nucleotides outside the gene matches: 7. The CDR3 nucleotides are TGTGCCAGCAGCTCTAGCAGGACTAGCGGGGCAGATACGCAGTATTTT. Translated: CASSSSRTSGADTQYF.

V gene TRBV6-1 combines with J gene TRBJ2-5; TRBD2 matches 7 bases. Trimming cost V 6 bases and J 5 bases; bases outside gene matches: 9. CDR1 and CDR2 (germline): MNHNS, SASEGT. This CDR3 is 14 amino acids long. CDR3 sequence reads: CASRETSLRETQYF. Here the CDR3 DNA reads TGTGCCAGCAGGGAGACTAGCCTTCGGGAGACCCAGTACTTC.

The genes are TRBV28 and TRBJ1-1, with 8 bases that match TRBD1. CDR3 length: 15 amino acids. CDR1 and CDR2 from the germline V gene are MDHEN and SYDVKM. V shed 5 bases, J shed 10 bases, and the junction held 15 bases outside the gene matches. The CDR3 region is CASSGGSTGEVGAFF. The CDR3 nucleotides read TGTGCCAGCAGTGGGGGATCGACAGGGGAGGTTGGAGCTTTCTTT.

The rearrangement links TRBV25-1 to TRBJ1-2, with 8 positions matching TRBD1. With V trimmed by 6 bases and J by 8 bases, 8 bases remained unmatched. Germline values: CDR1 MGHDK, CDR2 SYGVNS. The CDR3 covers 13 residues. The CDR3 loop reads CASSMTGEGGYTF. CDR3 sequence (DNA): TGTGCCAGCAGCATGACAGGGGAGGGAGGCTACACCTTC.

The CDR3 DNA follows: TGTGCCAGTAGTATGCGGGAGTACAATGAGCAGTTCTTC. Its translation: CASSMREYNEQFF. The chain uses TRBV19 and TRBJ2-1, with 7 bases fitting TRBD2. Trimming cost V 3 bases and J 4 bases; bases outside gene matches: 0. The CDR3 has 13 amino acids. Germline V gene sequence: CDR1 LNHDA, CDR2 SQIVND (reference sequence). The full variable domain, in which reference TRBV19 and TRBJ2-1 provide the parts outside the CDR3, is DGGITQSPKYLFRKEGQNVTLSCEQNLNHDAMYWYRQDPGQGLRLIYYSQIVNDFQKGDIAEGYSVSREKKESFPLTVTSAQKNPTAFYLCASSMREYNEQFFGPGTRLTVL.

V is TRBV13 and J is TRBJ2-7; 11 nucleotides match TRBD2. Germline V gives CDR1 PRHDT, CDR2 FYEKMQ (reference sequence). With V trimmed by 4 bases and J by 0 bases, 14 bases remained unmatched. This CDR3 spans 19 amino acids. The CDR3 nucleotides are TGTGCCAGCAGCTACCGCGCCCCCGGGACTAGCGGCCGCTCCTACGAGCAGTACTTC. Translating it yields CASSYRAPGTSGRSYEQYF. The whole variable domain, remainder taken from reference TRBV13 and TRBJ2-7, is AAGVIQSPRHLIKEKRETATLKCYPIPRHDTVYWYQQGPGQDPQFLISFYEKMQSDKGSIPDRFSAQQFSDYHSELNMSSLELGDSALYFCASSYRAPGTSGRSYEQYFGPGTRLTVT.

The CDR3: CASSGLGNQPQHF. As DNA, the CDR3 is TGTGCCAGTAGTGGACTGGGCAATCAGCCCCAGCATTTT. The chain links TRBV19 to TRBJ1-5, with D hard to call. CDR3 length: 13 residues. V lost 5 bases and J 2 bases, leaving 7 bases between the germline ends. Germline V gene lookup returns CDR1 LNHDA and CDR2 SQIVND (reference sequence).

The chain combines TRBV7-6 with TRBJ1-6, with no clear D. The CDR3 contains 16 residues. The V and J ends lost 5 bases and 4 bases respectively, with 15 bases between them. Germline-derived CDR1 and CDR2 are SGHVS and FNYEAQ. For the CDR3, the DNA is TGTGCCAGCAGCCCGGGGAGGCTTGATTATAATTCACCCCTCCACTTT. This codes for CASSPGRLDYNSPLHF.

The chain uses TRBV11-2 and TRBJ2-3; D not resolved. Germline CDR1 and CDR2: SGHAT and FQNNGV. There are 16 residues in the CDR3. The germline V and J ends were trimmed by 5 bases and 0 bases, with 15 bases remaining between them. This CDR3 reads CASSRRSISSTDTQYF. The DNA of the CDR3 is TGTGCCAGCAGCCGCCGCAGTATCTCTAGCACAGATACGCAGTATTTT.

The chain carries TRBV4-3 and TRBJ2-7, with 7 bases identical to TRBD2. The CDR3 loop spans 14 amino acids. Unmatched junction bases numbered 2, after V lost 0 bases and J lost 3 bases. Germline loops: CDR1 LGHNA, CDR2 YSLEER. CDR3 bases: TGCGCCAGCAGCCAAGAAGCGGGGAACTACGAGCAGTACTTC. Translation: CASSQEAGNYEQYF.

The chain is built from TRBV7-2 and TRBJ1-4; D not resolved. This CDR3 has 12 residues. Germline V gives CDR1 SGHTA, CDR2 FQGNSA. V was clipped by 5 bases and J by 10 bases, with 11 bases between them. In DNA, the CDR3 is TGTGCCAGCAGCGTACCTGGAGGAAAACTGTTTTTT. Translation: CASSVPGGKLFF.

The V call is TRBV5-1, the J call TRBJ2-7, with a weak D call TRBD1 (6 bases). Trimming shortened V by 4 bases and J by 7 bases, and 18 bases separated the two germline ends. The germline V gene has CDR1 SGHRS and CDR2 YFSETQ. The CDR3 contains 14 residues. CDR3 nucleotides: TGCGCCAGCAGCGAACGTGCAGGGGCACGGGAGCAGTACTTC. Its translation is CASSERAGAREQYF.

In its sample, this clone was seen once. The chain joins TRBV6-1 to TRBJ1-1, with unresolved D. The germline V and J ends were trimmed by 5 bases and 0 bases, with 10 bases remaining between them. The CDR3 has 14 amino acids. Per the germline V gene, CDR1 is MNHNS and CDR2 is SASEGT. The chain's CDR3 is CASSKRSMNTEAFF. DNA for the CDR3: TGTGCCAGCAGTAAGAGGTCAATGAACACTGAAGCTTTCTTT.

V and J are TRBV9 and TRBJ2-3, with D maybe TRBD1 (6 bases). Germline V gene lookup returns CDR1 SGDLS and CDR2 YYNGEE. V lost 0 bases to trimming and J lost 2 bases, with 13 bases between them. The CDR3 loop spans 16 amino acids. CDR3 amino acids: CASSVGGRAPTDTQYF. The CDR3 DNA sequence: TGTGCCAGCAGCGTAGGGGGGCGGGCCCCCACAGATACGCAGTATTTT. The entire variable domain, with the rest obtained from reference TRBV9 and TRBJ2-3, is as follows: DSGVTQTPKHLITATGQRVTLRCSPRSGDLSVYWYQQSLDQGLQFLIQYYNGEERAKGNILERFSAQQFPDLHSELNLSSLELGDSALYFCASSVGGRAPTDTQYFGPGTRLTVL.

The V call is TRBV5-4, the J call TRBJ2-5, with 10 nucleotides matching TRBD2. The CDR3 runs 17 residues. The trim removed 0 bases at V and 5 bases at J, leaving 10 bases unmatched. Germline V gene sequence: CDR1 SGHNT, CDR2 YYREEE (reference sequence). The CDR3 nucleotides read TGTGCCAGCAGCTTGGTCATCCTAGCGGGAGCAGACGAGACCCAGTACTTC. Protein product: CASSLVILAGADETQYF.

This chain links TRBV7-6 with TRBJ2-7; TRBD1 agrees at 7 bases. Per germline, CDR1 SGHVS and CDR2 FNYEAQ. Trimming took 3 bases from V and 0 from J; bases not matched to a gene: 2. There are 14 residues in the CDR3. CDR3 sequence: CASSFGDSSYEQYF. The CDR3 DNA reads TGTGCCAGCAGCTTCGGGGACAGCTCCTACGAGCAGTACTTC.

This clone was seen only once. The chain is built from TRBV6-5 and TRBJ2-3; 8 positions agree with TRBD2. The CDR3 totals 14 residues. Trimming removed 6 bases from V and 2 bases from J; junction bases left unmatched: 4. Germline loops: CDR1 MNHEY, CDR2 SVGAGI. The CDR3, as DNA: TGTGCCAGCAGGCTTAGCGGGACCACAGATACGCAGTATTTT. This translates into CASRLSGTTDTQYF.

The rearrangement uses TRBV11-2 and TRBJ2-5; 10 bases align to TRBD1. In germline, CDR1 is SGHAT, CDR2 FQNNGV. There are 14 residues in the CDR3. The V and J ends lost 1 base and 4 bases, in that order; junction bases with no gene match: 0. CDR3 sequence (DNA): TGTGCCAGCAGCTTAGGGACAGGGGGAGAGACCCAGTACTTC. Protein: CASSLGTGGETQYF.

The rearrangement joins TRBV6-6 to TRBJ1-2; unclear D gene. V lost 5 bases, J lost 4 bases, and 14 bases lay in between. In germline, CDR1 is MNHNY, CDR2 SVGAGI (reference sequence). The CDR3 is made up of 14 amino acids. The CDR3 DNA reads as TGTGCCAGCAGTCACCTCGATACTCTCTATGGCTACACCTTC. Amino acids: CASSHLDTLYGYTF.

This clone showed up just once. The CDR3 bases are TGCAGCGGGGACCTCCAAGCGGGAGGGTCGGGTGAGCAGTTCTTC. Amino acid sequence: CSGDLQAGGSGEQFF. The gene calls are TRBV29-1 and TRBJ2-1, with 10 bases that match TRBD2. Germline V gene data show CDR1 as SQVTM and CDR2 as ANQGSEA. The CDR3 totals 15 residues. Losses at the gene ends were 7 bases for V and 9 bases for J; bases not matched to a gene: 15.

The chain recombines TRBV6-1 with TRBJ1-4, with TRBD1 matching 7 bases. Looked up from germline, CDR1 is MNHNS and CDR2 is SASEGT. V lost 6 bases to trimming and J lost 4 bases; unmatched junction nucleotides: 8. This CDR3 region has 15 residues. CDR3 amino acids: CASRAGDSYNEKLFF. CDR3 bases: TGTGCCAGCAGGGCCGGGGACAGTTATAATGAAAAACTGTTTTTT.

This chain uses TRBV2 with TRBJ2-1; TRBD2 matches at 13 bases. Trimming removed 8 bases from V and 5 bases from J; junction bases left unmatched: 6. Germline assignment: CDR1 SNHLY and CDR2 FYNNEI. The CDR3 is 15 amino acids. The CDR3 here is CASCTGTSGNNEQFF. DNA for the CDR3: TGTGCCAGCTGCACCGGGACTAGCGGGAACAATGAGCAGTTCTTC. The full variable domain, rest sourced from reference TRBV2 and TRBJ2-1, is EPEVTQTPSHQVTQMGQEVILRCVPISNHLYFYWYRQILGQKVEFLVSFYNNEISEKSEIFDDQFSVERPDGSNFTLKIRSTKLEDSAMYFCASCTGTSGNNEQFFGPGTRLTVL.